These 23 T cell receptor beta chains originate from one sample sequenced in a study of blood T cells in healthy people across ages. Primers used in a second PCR of about 7 to 11 cycles were a sample-barcoded 5' primer and a J-beta primer mix. TCRdb processed the 5' RACE reads anew with MiXCR; each CDR3 protein has one entry. The table has about 940,000 distinct CDR3 sequences, 40% to 60% seen once. The sequenced sample was blood. These receptor sequences come from a man between 25 and 39 years old in good health.

The V call is TRBV30, the J call TRBJ2-7, with 9 positions matching TRBD2. V trimming: 7 bases; J trimming: 6 bases; junction bases outside the gene matches: 7. The germline gives CDR1 GTSNPN, CDR2 SVGIG (reference sequence). This CDR3 comprises 12 residues. The CDR3 DNA reads TGTGCCTTAAGCGGGGGGAAGACCGAGCAGTACTTC. Protein: CALSGGKTEQYF.

This chain joins TRBV4-2 and TRBJ1-1; D remains ambiguous. The CDR3 is 14 residues long. Germline CDR1 reads LGHNA; CDR2 reads YNFKEQ. The ends were cut back, 0 bases at V and 1 base at J, with 6 bases in the middle. CDR3 bases: TGTGCCAGCAGCCAAGATACGTGGAACACTGAAGCTTTCTTT. Translated: CASSQDTWNTEAFF.

The chain carries TRBV20-1 and TRBJ1-1; 8 bases are shared with TRBD1. This CDR3 contains 14 residues. Germline values: CDR1 DFQATT, CDR2 SNEGSKA (reference sequence). The CDR3 bases are TGCAGCGCCAAGGACAGGGAACTGAACACTGAAGCTTTCTTT. Encoded protein: CSAKDRELNTEAFF.

This clonotype was picked up a small number of times. V gene TRBV20-1 combines with J gene TRBJ2-7; D is unclear. Germline CDR1 DFQATT, CDR2 SNEGSKA (reference sequence). With 0 bases removed from V and 0 bases from J, the gap between germline ends came to 12 bases. This CDR3 contains 15 residues. The CDR3 nucleotides are TGCAGTGCTAGAGATGGGTGGGCAGCCTCCTACGAGCAGTACTTC. Protein product: CSARDGWAASYEQYF.

This clonotype has just a few counts. The chain joins TRBV5-1 to TRBJ1-2; TRBD1 matches at 7 bases. This CDR3 has 13 residues. In germline, CDR1 is SGHRS, CDR2 YFSETQ. V shed 2 bases and J 6 bases; nucleotides not matched to a gene: 4. DNA for the CDR3: TGCGCCAGCAGCTTTGGGACAGTCCATGGCTACACCTTC. Amino acid sequence: CASSFGTVHGYTF.

This clonotype was detected a few times. The DNA of the CDR3 is TGTGCCAGCAGTGGTATCCAGACACTTAGCAATCAGCCCCAGCATTTT. This gives the protein CASSGIQTLSNQPQHF. The chain uses TRBV6-1 and TRBJ1-5, with unresolved D. The CDR3 sequence is 16 residues long. CDR1 is MNHNS, CDR2 SASEGT, per germline. The germline V and J ends were trimmed by 4 bases and 0 bases, with 13 bases remaining between them.

The chain uses TRBV29-1 and TRBJ1-2, with unresolved D. The CDR3 length is 11 residues. CDR1 and CDR2 from the germline V gene are SQVTM and ANQGSEA. This CDR3 reads CTGRDLYGYTF. Here the CDR3 DNA reads TGCACCGGGCGGGATCTCTATGGCTACACCTTC.

This clonotype was counted a single time. The chain employs TRBV12-3 or TRBV12-4 and TRBJ1-2; TRBD1 aligns across 11 bases. Trimming removed 5 bases from V and 4 bases from J; junction bases left unmatched: 6. The CDR3 is made up of 15 amino acids. CDR3 residues: CASSRAGQGAYGYTF. Written as DNA, the CDR3 is TGTGCCAGCAGTAGAGCTGGACAGGGGGCCTATGGCTACACCTTC.

The V gene is TRBV10-3, the J gene TRBJ2-1; TRBD1 aligns across 10 bases. CDR3 length: 14 residues. Germline loops: CDR1 ENHRY, CDR2 SYGVKD. The junction had 3 bases not matched to a gene; V was cut back by 4 bases and J by 6 bases. As DNA, the CDR3 is TGTGCCATCAGTGGAGGGACAGGGGTCAATGAGCAGTTCTTC. Translated, it gives CAISGGTGVNEQFF.

This clonotype was counted only a few times. This chain uses TRBV29-1 with TRBJ2-1; unclear D gene. The V and J ends lost 7 bases and 12 bases respectively, with 22 bases between them. The CDR3 length is 13 residues. Per the germline V gene, CDR1 is SQVTM and CDR2 is ANQGSEA. The chain's CDR3 is CSADTGQMQRQFF. The CDR3 DNA sequence: TGCAGCGCTGATACCGGGCAGATGCAGAGGCAGTTCTTC.

This clonotype was recorded only once. The chain employs TRBV27 and TRBJ1-2; a possible D gene is TRBD1 (5 bases). Germline assignment: CDR1 MNHEY and CDR2 SMNVEV (reference sequence). The germline V and J ends were trimmed by 3 bases and 6 bases, with 11 bases remaining between them. The CDR3 length is 13 residues. This CDR3 is CASSFSGIDGYTF. In DNA form, the CDR3 reads TGTGCCAGCAGTTTTTCAGGGATCGATGGCTACACCTTC.

The chain carries TRBV20-1 and TRBJ2-3; a weak D match, TRBD1 (6 bases). CDR1 DFQATT and CDR2 SNEGSKA come from the germline V gene (reference sequence). The CDR3 consists of 14 residues. V was trimmed by 5 bases and J by 3 bases, leaving 15 bases between them. The CDR3 is CSAQGQFRTDTQYF. CDR3 DNA sequence: TGCAGTGCTCAAGGACAGTTCCGGACAGATACGCAGTATTTT.

This clonotype appeared a few times. The rearrangement uses TRBV5-1 and TRBJ1-1; no clear D gene. CDR1 is SGHRS, CDR2 YFSETQ, per germline. V was cut by 3 bases and J by 3 bases, with 12 bases left in between. The CDR3 is 14 amino acids. This CDR3 reads CASSSHGQDTEAFF. CDR3 DNA sequence: TGCGCCAGCAGCTCTCACGGCCAGGACACTGAAGCTTTCTTT.

The chain has TRBV27 and TRBJ2-1; TRBD1 matches 12 bases. Germline V gene lookup returns CDR1 MNHEY and CDR2 SMNVEV (reference sequence). This CDR3 has 14 residues. V shed 3 bases and J 9 bases; nucleotides not matched to a gene: 3. The DNA of the CDR3 is TGTGCCAGCAGTTTGGGACAGGGGGCGACTGAGCAGTTCTTC. This translates into CASSLGQGATEQFF.

V and J are TRBV6-1 and TRBJ2-3, with TRBD2 identical over 11 bases. Germline CDR1 MNHNS, CDR2 SASEGT. After removal of 5 bases from V and 2 bases from J, the junction contained 18 bases not matched to a gene. The CDR3 totals 20 residues. Here the CDR3 reads CASSLYLSPSGGSATDTQYF. The CDR3 DNA reads TGTGCCAGCAGTCTCTACCTGAGTCCTAGCGGGGGGTCCGCCACAGATACGCAGTATTTT.

This clonotype has just one count. The DNA of the CDR3 is TGCAGTGCTGGGGCCGGGACTGACGGCGAGCAGTACTTC. Its translation is CSAGAGTDGEQYF. This rearrangement joins TRBV20-1 to TRBJ2-4; tentative D call: TRBD2 (6 bases). The last part of the DNA fits TRBJ2-7 better; the J call may be wrong. This CDR3 is built from 13 residues. Germline loops: CDR1 DFQATT, CDR2 SNEGSKA (reference sequence).

The CDR3 spells CASMPGGQETQYF. CDR3 coding DNA: TGTGCCAGCATGCCAGGGGGCCAAGAGACCCAGTACTTC. V gene TRBV28 combines with J gene TRBJ2-5, with 7 bases lining up with TRBD1. The CDR3 is 13 amino acids. Losses at the gene ends were 7 bases for V and 1 base for J; bases not matched to a gene: 3. CDR1 and CDR2 from the germline V gene are MDHEN and SYDVKM.

The chain combines TRBV7-2 with TRBJ1-2; D uncertain. This CDR3 has 13 amino acids. CDR1 SGHTA and CDR2 FQGNSA come from the germline V gene. Trimming took 6 bases from V and 2 from J, leaving 10 bases between them. CDR3: CASRGRENYGYTF. In DNA form, the CDR3 reads TGTGCCAGCAGGGGCAGAGAAAACTATGGCTACACCTTC.

In this sample, this clonotype turned up a few times. V and J are TRBV6-2 or TRBV6-3 and TRBJ2-1, with TRBD2 matching 8 bases. Germline V gene sequence: CDR1 MNHEY, CDR2 SVGEGT. J was trimmed by 4 bases and V by 6 bases; bases with no gene match: 5. The CDR3 runs 14 residues. The CDR3 reads CASRTGGRYNEQFF. The CDR3, as DNA: TGTGCCAGCAGAACGGGGGGGAGATACAATGAGCAGTTCTTC.

The V gene is TRBV12-3 or TRBV12-4, the J gene TRBJ1-2; D ambiguous. V was cut by 2 bases and J by 8 bases, with 12 bases left in between. The CDR3 sequence is 13 residues long. The CDR3 region is CASSLQEGGGYTF. In DNA form, the CDR3 reads TGTGCCAGCAGTTTACAGGAGGGAGGCGGCTACACCTTC.

The chain carries TRBV3-1 and TRBJ2-7, with 7 bases that match TRBD1. CDR3 length: 14 amino acids. CDR1 LGHDT and CDR2 YNNKEL come from the germline V gene (reference sequence). Trimming took 4 bases from V and 5 from J; bases not matched to a gene: 8. CDR3 in amino acids: CASSPQTGSHEQYF. The DNA of the CDR3 is TGTGCCAGCAGCCCCCAGACAGGGTCCCACGAGCAGTACTTC.

Concerning this clonotype: This clone may be a read error of a much larger clone one base away. This chain connects TRBV4-3 to TRBJ2-1, with D possibly being TRBD1 (6 bases). This CDR3 spans 14 amino acids. Per germline, CDR1 LGHNA and CDR2 YSLEER. The ends were cut back, 4 bases at V and 12 bases at J, with 19 bases in the middle. DNA of the CDR3: TGCGCCAGCAGCCTTGAAACAGGGTCGAGTGGGCAGTTCTTC. Amino acid sequence: CASSLETGSSGQFF.

V gene TRBV24-1 combines with J gene TRBJ2-1; weak D call: TRBD1 (5 bases). The J call could be wrong; TRBJ2-7 is a better fit for the DNA end. This CDR3 has 13 amino acids. Per the germline V gene, CDR1 is KGHDR and CDR2 is SFDVKD. The CDR3 is CATSEYEQVEQYF. DNA of the CDR3: TGTGCCACCAGTGAATACGAACAGGTAGAGCAGTACTTC.